A single T cell receptor beta chain is shown here with its context. This clone was seen at least ten times. Its cognate antigen has yet to be identified. Per-base quality was not reported, and no clone a single base away is much larger than it. Library construction relied on PCR. Sequencing was carried out with an Illumina HiSeq 4000. The TCR beta-chain CDR3 region of each patient was profiled by high-throughput sequencing. Per the original workflow: A classifier to discriminate distant-metastatic papillary thyroid cancer patients was built from CDR3 differences across clinicopathological groups. The Shannon index was used to measure repertoire diversity, and the Morisita-Horn index was used to measure how similar tumor and blood repertoires were. TCRdb reran the public reads through fastp at Q25 and MiXCR, keeping productive beta chains. These V and J calls are TCRdb output, not the study's own analysis. The sample table holds over 55,000 clones, of which almost 30% were seen once. The ten largest make up approximately 15% of the sample.

The junction shows trimming of 8 bases on V and 4 bases on J, plus 11 bases between the germline ends. The germline V gene sets CDR1 to MDHEN and CDR2 to SYDVKM. The CDR3 sequence holds 12 residues, the cysteine and phenylalanine included. Of the read, only the CDR3 DNA is kept; its 36 bases are in frame from base 1. This entry belongs to a study of metastatic and nonmetastatic thyroid tumors (dated by TCRdb to between 2020 and 2021). For the wider study: Repertoires from peripheral blood and from tumor or nodule tissue samples of malignant and benign thyroid patients were compared.

No patient had received any treatment before thyroid surgery. Using T-cell receptor beta sequencing, the study looked back at clinical samples from patients collected from about 2011 to 2019. Points the paper makes about the study in general: In both blood and tumor samples, malignant tumors were reported to have significantly higher TCR beta diversity than benign nodules.

The sequence joins TRBV28 to TRBJ1-2; no D segment can be confidently identified. The receptor was isolated from a female donor with papillary thyroid cancer or a benign thyroid nodule (not recorded which). Some clones in this sample may be carry-over from other donors' samples. What was sequenced was blood. The DNA sequence is TGTGCCAGCTACCGCCACCTCTATGGCTACACCTTC. Its protein is CASYRHLYGYTF.